In this sample, the clone carrying this T cell receptor beta chain turned up a few times. Antigen specificity is unknown. The sample originates from a study of cytomegalovirus exposure and HLA in healthy donors. Study-wide findings and caveats: As a later analysis showed, a missense DCLRE1C variant was linked to trimming of TCR beta V- and J-genes.

CDR1 SEHNR and CDR2 FQNEAQ come from the germline V gene (reference sequence). Trimming took 4 bases from V and 7 from J; bases not matched to a gene: 13. This CDR3 comprises 16 residues. Both 60 Vbeta primers and 13 Jbeta primers went into the PCR. The assay was immunoSEQ multiplex PCR, and TCRdb's table has in-frame clones only and misses some. Here the sample spans about 170,000 clones, roughly 81% being singletons. The chain has TRBV7-9 and TRBJ1-1; 9 bases agree with TRBD1. The clonotype comes from a man aged 30 to 39 in good health and CMV-seropositive. The sequencing input was PBMCs. CDR3 residues: CASSSQLLTGGIEAFF. The CDR3 DNA follows: TGTGCCAGCAGCTCTCAGCTGTTGACAGGGGGAATTGAAGCTTTCTTT.